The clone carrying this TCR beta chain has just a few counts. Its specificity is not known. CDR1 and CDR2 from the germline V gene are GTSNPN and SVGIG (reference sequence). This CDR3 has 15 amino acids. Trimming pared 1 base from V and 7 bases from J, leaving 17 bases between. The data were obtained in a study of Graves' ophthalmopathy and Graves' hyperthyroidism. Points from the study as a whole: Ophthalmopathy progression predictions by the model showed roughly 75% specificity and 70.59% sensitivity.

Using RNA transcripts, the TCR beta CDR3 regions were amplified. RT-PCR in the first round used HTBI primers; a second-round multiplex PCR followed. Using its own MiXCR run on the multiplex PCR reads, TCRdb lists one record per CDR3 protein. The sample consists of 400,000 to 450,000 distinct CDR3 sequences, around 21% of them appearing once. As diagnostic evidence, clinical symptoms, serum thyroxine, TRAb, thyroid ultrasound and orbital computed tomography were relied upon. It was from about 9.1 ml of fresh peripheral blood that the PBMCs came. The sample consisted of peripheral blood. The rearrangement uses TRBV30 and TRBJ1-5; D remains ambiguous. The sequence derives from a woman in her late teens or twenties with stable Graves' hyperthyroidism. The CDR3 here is CAWSGKALGKQPQHF. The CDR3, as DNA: TGTGCCTGGAGTGGGAAGGCATTGGGTAAGCAGCCCCAGCATTTT.